These 30 T cell receptor beta chains were all obtained from the same sample, sequenced in a study of control samples from healthy donors and cancer patients. Method: immunoSEQ multiplex PCR; TCRdb's copy keeps in-frame clones and lacks some. The table lists approximately 60,000 clones, approximately 90% of them singletons, with 1% to 1.5% in the top ten. The sample comprised PBMCs. These receptors all come from a woman between 45 and 65 years old with colorectal cancer.

As regards this clone: At one end, the junction sequence differs from germline, possibly due to a read error. The V and J genes are TRBV6-1 and TRBJ1-1; TRBD1 aligns across 8 bases. The germline gives CDR1 MNHNS, CDR2 SASEGT. The length of the CDR3 is 14 residues. The CDR3 sequence: CASTEQDRVSEAFF. The CDR3 bases are TGTGCCAGCACTGAACAGGACAGGGTCTCTGAAGCTTTCTTT.

The J gene is TRBJ2-7, the V gene TRBV28; a possible D gene is TRBD1 (6 bases). Germline V lookup: CDR1 MDHEN, CDR2 SYDVKM. The CDR3 is made up of 15 amino acids. V was clipped by 5 bases and J by 3 bases, with 17 bases between them. CDR3 nucleotide sequence: TGTGCCAGCAGTCCCCTCTCGGACAGTAACTACGAGCAGTACTTC. The encoded protein is CASSPLSDSNYEQYF. The full variable domain, completed using reference TRBV28 and TRBJ2-7, is DVKVTQSSRYLVKRTGEKVFLECVQDMDHENMFWYRQDPGLGLRLIYFSYDVKMKEKGDIPEGYSVSREKKERFSLILESASTNQTSMYLCASSPLSDSNYEQYFGPGTRLTVT.

The chain uses TRBV2 and TRBJ2-3; 9 nucleotides align to TRBD1. With V trimmed by 2 bases and J by 6 bases, 6 bases remained unmatched. The CDR3 is made up of 15 amino acids. Germline values: CDR1 SNHLY, CDR2 FYNNEI. The CDR3: CASSEWLGQGDTQYF. The DNA of the CDR3 is TGTGCCAGCAGTGAATGGTTGGGACAGGGTGATACGCAGTATTTT.

This rearrangement joins TRBV29-1 to TRBJ2-3; 7 nucleotides line up with TRBD2. With 7 bases clipped from V and 0 bases from J, the junction kept 4 bases outside the gene matches. CDR3 length: 13 amino acids. CDR1 is SQVTM, CDR2 ANQGSEA, per germline. CDR3 loop: CSGNSGSTDTQYF. The CDR3 bases are TGCAGCGGAAATAGCGGGAGCACAGATACGCAGTATTTT.

This clone was observed a few times. V usage is TRBV2 and J usage is TRBJ1-2; D not certain. V was trimmed by 0 bases and J by 2 bases, leaving 10 bases between them. The CDR3 length is 15 residues. Germline V gene sequence: CDR1 SNHLY, CDR2 FYNNEI. The CDR3 here is CASSEALLRNYGYTF. CDR3 DNA: TGTGCCAGCAGTGAAGCGCTGTTAAGAAACTATGGCTACACCTTC.

This chain connects TRBV5-3 to TRBJ2-1; the D is unclear. TRBV5-3 is annotated as an ORF whose role is uncertain. With 0 bases removed from V and 4 bases from J, the gap between germline ends came to 14 bases. The CDR3 length is 16 residues. The CDR3 region has the DNA TGTGCCAGAAGCTTGGAGGGAAGGGTTTCTTACAATGAGCAGTTCTTC. Protein product: CARSLEGRVSYNEQFF.

This chain links TRBV6-6 with TRBJ1-3, with D unclear. This CDR3 comprises 15 residues. Per the germline V gene, CDR1 is MNHNY and CDR2 is SVGAGI (reference sequence). V was shortened by 5 bases and J by 0 bases, with 11 bases between the two germline ends. The CDR3 spells CASSKEPVSGNTIYF. Here the CDR3 DNA reads TGTGCCAGCAGTAAGGAGCCCGTCTCTGGAAACACCATATATTTT.

The CDR3 DNA sequence: TGTGCCAGCAGCCAACTAGGCAGCAACTATGGCTACACCTTC. Translation: CASSQLGSNYGYTF. The chain is built from TRBV14 and TRBJ1-2; no reliable D call. The CDR3 runs to 14 residues. V lost 2 bases, J lost 2 bases, and 9 bases lay in between. From germline, CDR1 is SGHDN and CDR2 FVKESK. The variable domain in full, completed from reference TRBV14 and TRBJ1-2, reads EAGVTQFPSHSVIEKGQTVTLRCDPISGHDNLYWYRRVMGKEIKFLLHFVKESKQDESGMPNNRFLAERTGGTYSTLKVQPAELEDSGVYFCASSQLGSNYGYTFGSGTRLTVV.

The V gene is TRBV27, the J gene TRBJ1-2, with 7 nucleotides matching TRBD1. With 6 bases clipped from V and 3 bases from J, the junction kept 10 bases outside the gene matches. Germline values: CDR1 MNHEY, CDR2 SMNVEV (reference sequence). This CDR3 contains 15 residues. The CDR3 loop is CASRGTVDYYYGYTF. The CDR3 DNA reads as TGTGCCAGCAGGGGGACAGTCGACTACTACTATGGCTACACCTTC.

The gene calls are TRBV15 and TRBJ2-2, with a weak D call TRBD1 (5 bases). The V and J ends lost 4 bases and 0 bases respectively, with 9 bases between them. Germline CDR1 reads LNHNV; CDR2 reads YYDKDF (reference sequence). The CDR3 has 15 amino acids. CDR3 DNA sequence: TGTGCCACCAGCATCTGGACAACGAACACCGGGGAGCTGTTTTTT. This encodes CATSIWTTNTGELFF.

The V call is TRBV7-8, the J call TRBJ1-6, with D perhaps matching TRBD1 (5 bases). The CDR3 sequence is 20 residues long. Germline assignment: CDR1 SGHVS and CDR2 FQNEAQ. Trimming cost V 0 bases and J 10 bases, with 28 bases left between them. The CDR3 region has the DNA TGTGCCAGCAGCTTAGCTCTTAGCGACAGCTCAGCCCCTGCTGCATCACCCCTCCACTTT. Translation gives CASSLALSDSSAPAASPLHF. Using reference TRBV7-8 and TRBJ1-6 for the parts outside the CDR3, the full variable domain is GAGVSQSPRYKVAKRGQDVALRCDPISGHVSLFWYQQALGQGPEFLTYFQNEAQLDKSGLPSDRFFAERPEGSVSTLKIQRTQQEDSAVYLCASSLALSDSSAPAASPLHFGNGTRLTVT.

This sequence joins TRBV2 and TRBJ1-2; unclear D gene. Germline V lookup: CDR1 SNHLY, CDR2 FYNNEI. This CDR3 spans 13 amino acids. Deletions cut 4 bases from V and 2 bases from J, with 8 bases between. For the CDR3, the DNA is TGTGCCAGCAGTGTGGACGGAAACTATGGCTACACCTTC. It yields the protein CASSVDGNYGYTF.

The rearrangement joins TRBV14 to TRBJ1-4; D possibly corresponds to TRBD1 (5 bases). Deletions cut 3 bases from V and 6 bases from J, with 14 bases between. Germline assignment: CDR1 SGHDN and CDR2 FVKESK. The CDR3 has 15 residues. CDR3 residues: CASSQVGHRDEKLFF. CDR3 in DNA: TGTGCCAGCAGCCAGGTCGGACACCGGGATGAAAAACTGTTTTTT.

The CDR3 DNA sequence: TGTGCCACCAGTGATCCAGGACAGGGGGCTGGCTACACCTTC. Translating it yields CATSDPGQGAGYTF. J is TRBJ1-2 and V is TRBV24-1; 11 positions agree with TRBD1. Germline V CDR1 and CDR2: KGHDR, SFDVKD. CDR3 length: 14 amino acids. After removal of 3 bases from V and 7 bases from J, the junction contained 3 bases not matched to a gene.

The chain carries TRBV7-6 and TRBJ1-2; 9 nucleotides line up with TRBD1. The germline gives CDR1 SGHVS, CDR2 FNYEAQ. V lost 5 bases and J lost 8; bases outside the gene matches: 18. The CDR3 has 17 residues. Written as DNA, the CDR3 is TGTGCCAGCAGCCCAGGGGGTGGGACAGGGTGGTTGGCCGGCTACACCTTC. It codes for CASSPGGGTGWLAGYTF. The whole variable domain, filled in from reference TRBV7-6 and TRBJ1-2, reads GAGVSQSPRYKVTKRGQDVALRCDPISGHVSLYWYRQALGQGPEFLTYFNYEAQQDKSGLPNDRFSAERPEGSISTLTIQRTEQRDSAMYRCASSPGGGTGWLAGYTFGSGTRLTVV.

The V and J genes are TRBV19 and TRBJ2-3; D perhaps matches TRBD2 (5 bases). CDR1 and CDR2 from the germline V gene are LNHDA and SQIVND (reference sequence). The CDR3 length is 14 residues. Deletions cut 2 bases from V and 4 bases from J, with 10 bases between. The CDR3 loop is CASSISGGSDTQYF. The CDR3 DNA reads TGTGCCAGTAGTATAAGCGGCGGATCAGATACGCAGTATTTT.

This chain joins TRBV14 and TRBJ1-1; D is uncertain. Looked up from germline, CDR1 is SGHDN and CDR2 is FVKESK. V was shortened by 4 bases and J by 1 base, with 7 bases between the two germline ends. This CDR3 has 13 residues. The CDR3 here is CASSLQSNTEAFF. CDR3 DNA sequence: TGTGCCAGCAGCCTTCAATCGAACACTGAAGCTTTCTTT.

The chain couples TRBV30 to TRBJ2-3, with TRBD1 matching 7 bases. The CDR3 covers 14 residues. Trimming took 3 bases from V and 2 from J; bases not matched to a gene: 5. Germline loops: CDR1 GTSNPN, CDR2 SVGIG (reference sequence). The DNA of the CDR3 is TGTGCCTGGAGCCGGGACAGAAACACAGATACGCAGTATTTT. It translates to CAWSRDRNTDTQYF.

CDR3 amino acids: CASSLDGASQPQHF. The CDR3 coding sequence is TGCGCCAGCAGCTTGGATGGGGCCTCTCAGCCCCAGCATTTT. The rearrangement links TRBV5-1 to TRBJ1-5; tentative D call: TRBD1 (5 bases). Germline CDR1 and CDR2: SGHRS and YFSETQ. V was clipped by 0 bases and J by 6 bases, with 10 bases between them. This CDR3 region has 14 residues.

This sequence joins TRBV7-8 and TRBJ1-6; D is perhaps TRBD1 (6 bases). The V gene lost 4 bases and the J gene lost 9 bases, with 13 bases spanning the gap. From germline, CDR1 is SGHVS and CDR2 FQNEAQ. The CDR3 extends over 14 amino acids. CDR3 nucleotides: TGTGCCAGCAGCTCACAGGGATTAGCTTCACCCCTCCACTTT. Translated: CASSSQGLASPLHF.

V gene TRBV6-5 combines with J gene TRBJ2-3, with 11 bases identical to TRBD1. Germline V lookup: CDR1 MNHEY, CDR2 SVGAGI. The CDR3 totals 14 residues. The V and J ends lost 6 bases and 4 bases, in that order; junction bases with no gene match: 3. The CDR3, as DNA: TGTGCCAGCAGCCGGGACAGGGGGGCAGATACGCAGTATTTT. Translating gives CASSRDRGADTQYF.

The rearrangement uses TRBV7-8 and TRBJ1-6; 7 bases map to TRBD1. The CDR3 is 14 residues long. Germline-derived CDR1 and CDR2 are SGHVS and FQNEAQ. Trimming cost V 5 bases and J 9 bases; bases outside gene matches: 7. The chain's CDR3 is CASSRDSQVSPLHF. CDR3 DNA sequence: TGTGCCAGCAGCCGGGACAGTCAAGTTTCACCCCTCCACTTT.

The chain links TRBV7-9 to TRBJ2-3; D may be TRBD2 (5 bases). Trimming took off 1 base at V and 6 bases at J, with 14 bases between the two ends. Germline lookup yields CDR1 SEHNR and CDR2 FQNEAQ (reference sequence). The CDR3 runs to 15 residues. The CDR3 region is CASSLGSGVGDTQYF. The CDR3 DNA is TGTGCCAGCAGCTTAGGATCCGGGGTCGGGGATACGCAGTATTTT.

CDR3 sequence (DNA): TGTGCCAGCAAGAATTGGGAGGTAAACTATGGCTACACCTTC. The encoded protein is CASKNWEVNYGYTF. This chain connects TRBV13 to TRBJ1-2; D not resolved. The CDR3 has 14 amino acids. V was clipped by 7 bases and J by 2 bases, with 14 bases between them. Germline assignment: CDR1 PRHDT and CDR2 FYEKMQ (reference sequence).

The chain couples TRBV18 to TRBJ2-2, with D maybe TRBD1 (6 bases). CDR3 length: 16 residues. Germline CDR1 KGHSH, CDR2 LQKENI. Trimming cost V 0 bases and J 0 bases, with 8 bases left between them. Written as DNA, the CDR3 is TGTGCCAGCTCACCACCAACAGGGACGAACACCGGGGAGCTGTTTTTT. It translates to CASSPPTGTNTGELFF.

V usage is TRBV9 and J usage is TRBJ1-5, with 7 positions matching TRBD1. V lost 4 bases and J lost 6; bases outside the gene matches: 7. The germline gives CDR1 SGDLS, CDR2 YYNGEE. This CDR3 comprises 14 residues. Here the CDR3 DNA reads TGTGCCAGCAGCCTGACAGGGATGGCTCAGCCCCAGCATTTT. This encodes CASSLTGMAQPQHF.

The chain is built from TRBV7-6 and TRBJ2-2; the match to TRBD1 covers 8 bases. The CDR3 spans 17 residues. The germline V gene encodes CDR1 SGHVS and CDR2 FNYEAQ. The V and J ends lost 4 bases and 2 bases, in that order; junction bases with no gene match: 9. CDR3 in DNA: TGTGCCAGCAGCTCGGACCCGGGACAGGTTAACACCGGGGAGCTGTTTTTT. It yields the protein CASSSDPGQVNTGELFF. Using reference TRBV7-6 and TRBJ2-2 for the parts outside the CDR3, the full variable domain is GAGVSQSPRYKVTKRGQDVALRCDPISGHVSLYWYRQALGQGPEFLTYFNYEAQQDKSGLPNDRFSAERPEGSISTLTIQRTEQRDSAMYRCASSSDPGQVNTGELFFGEGSRLTVL.

The CDR3 DNA is TGTGCCAGCATCGGGGGGGATGCCACAGATACGCAGTATTTT. Translating gives CASIGGDATDTQYF. This chain connects TRBV11-2 to TRBJ2-3; 8 bases map to TRBD2. The CDR3 length is 14 residues. Germline V gives CDR1 SGHAT, CDR2 FQNNGV. V shed 7 bases and J 2 bases; nucleotides not matched to a gene: 5.

This rearrangement joins TRBV9 to TRBJ1-1; D not resolved. Per the germline V gene, CDR1 is SGDLS and CDR2 is YYNGEE. The CDR3 covers 14 residues. V was clipped by 2 bases and J by 5 bases, with 13 bases between them. In DNA form, the CDR3 reads TGTGCCAGCAGCGTCTCCGGGTTGGGGACTGAAGCTTTCTTT. Its protein is CASSVSGLGTEAFF.

This clone was counted a single time. The chain combines TRBV7-8 with TRBJ2-7; the D is unclear. Germline values: CDR1 SGHVS, CDR2 FQNEAQ. The CDR3 length is 14 residues. The V end was cut by 1 base, the J end by 3 bases, with 10 bases between. The CDR3 loop is CASSLVGFYYEQYF. CDR3 nucleotide sequence: TGTGCCAGCAGCTTAGTGGGATTCTACTACGAGCAGTACTTC.